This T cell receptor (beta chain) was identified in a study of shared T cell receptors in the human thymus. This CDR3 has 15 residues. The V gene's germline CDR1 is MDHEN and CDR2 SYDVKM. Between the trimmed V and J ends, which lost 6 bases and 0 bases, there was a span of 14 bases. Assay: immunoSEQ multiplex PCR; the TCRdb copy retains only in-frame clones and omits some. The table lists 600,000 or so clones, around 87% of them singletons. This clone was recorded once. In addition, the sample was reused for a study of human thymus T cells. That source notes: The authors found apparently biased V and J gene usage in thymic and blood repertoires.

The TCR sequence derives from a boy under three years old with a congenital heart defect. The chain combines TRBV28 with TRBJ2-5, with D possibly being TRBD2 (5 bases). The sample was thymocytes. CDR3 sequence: CASRALWRDQETQYF. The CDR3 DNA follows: TGTGCCAGCAGGGCCCTTTGGCGGGACCAAGAGACCCAGTACTTC.